This T cell receptor (beta chain) stems from a study of blood T cell repertoires in COVID-19. Study-level information: Both acute and convalescent COVID-19 samples were obtained from the United States, Italy and Spain.

As originally analysed: Nucleated cell counts were estimated from reference gene primer amplification. Here immunoSEQ multiplex PCR was the method, and the copy in TCRdb shows in-frame clones only, minus some. V and J calls and clone size are as listed in that table; D and trimming were resolved from the DNA. The sample includes about 70,000 clones, roughly 81% seen only once; the top ten take about a sixth. The length of the CDR3 is 12 residues. V shed 4 bases and J shed 2 bases, with 6 bases lying between them. Germline CDR1 reads SGHRS; CDR2 reads YFSETQ. V usage is TRBV5-1 and J usage is TRBJ1-1; D is uncertain. Sequenced: peripheral blood. This clonotype was obtained from a man older than 75 with acute or convalescent COVID-19. The CDR3 DNA sequence: TGCGCCAGCAGCCCGACAAACACTGAAGCTTTCTTT. Translating it yields CASSPTNTEAFF. Variable domain in full (rest from reference TRBV5-1 and TRBJ1-1): KAGVTQTPRYLIKTRGQQVTLSCSPISGHRSVSWYQQTPGQGLQFLFEYFSETQRNKGNFPGRFSGRQFSNSRSEMNVSTLELGDSALYLCASSPTNTEAFFGQGTRLTVV.